This T cell receptor beta chain was sequenced in a study of blood T cell repertoires in COVID-19. Study context: From T cells, B-cell-depleted T cells, or PBMCs came the material, which was cDNA or gDNA.

The V and J ends lost 3 bases and 8 bases, in that order; junction bases with no gene match: 11. CDR1 and CDR2 (germline): ENHRY, SYGVKD. This CDR3 has 17 amino acids. Authors' data handling: Amplified reference gene primers provided the basis for estimating nucleated cell counts. The protocol was immunoSEQ multiplex PCR, while the TCRdb copy is restricted to in-frame clones and leaves out a portion. That table supplies the V and J calls and clone size; D and trimming were determined from the DNA. This table holds 650,000 to 800,000 clones, about 87% found once. This receptor was taken from a woman under 30 with acute or convalescent COVID-19. V usage is TRBV10-3 and J usage is TRBJ1-6; 9 nucleotides align to TRBD1. Sequenced input: peripheral blood. CDR3 DNA: TGTGCCATCAGTGACTGGACGTCCCGGGACAGGGATTCACCCCTCCACTTT. This gives the protein CAISDWTSRDRDSPLHF.